These 22 T cell receptor beta chains share one sample of origin, sequenced in a study of T-cell reconstitution after alpha-beta-depleted transplantation in children. Unique molecular identifiers were incorporated when the TCRbeta library was constructed. In TCRdb, the PCR reads were re-called with MiXCR into one record per CDR3 protein. The top ten hold 5% of the sample, which has fewer than 1 million distinct CDR3 sequences, roughly 15% seen once. Specimen: PBMCs, mostly from graft donor cells, collected 360 days after TCRalphabeta/CD19-depleted stem cell transplant. These receptors were taken from a male patient younger than 18 who had a stem cell transplant for acute lymphoblastic leukemia, so the T cells may come from the graft donor.

V usage is TRBV10-3 and J usage is TRBJ2-1; no definite D call. Germline V gene lookup returns CDR1 ENHRY and CDR2 SYGVKD. V was trimmed by 1 base and J by 9 bases, leaving 10 bases between them. The CDR3 is 13 amino acids. The CDR3 loop reads CAISELTAFEQFF. As DNA, the CDR3 is TGTGCCATCAGTGAGTTGACTGCGTTTGAGCAGTTCTTC.

This chain connects TRBV14 to TRBJ2-1; TRBD2 matches at 7 bases. CDR1 and CDR2 (germline): SGHDN, FVKESK. V lost 3 bases to trimming and J lost 5 bases; unmatched junction nucleotides: 16. CDR3 size: 18 residues. The CDR3 nucleotides read TGTGCCAGCAGCCAGCTCGAGAATCTAGCGGACCCACACAATGAGCAGTTCTTC. As protein: CASSQLENLADPHNEQFF.

This chain links TRBV7-6 with TRBJ2-4; 11 bases align to TRBD2. The CDR3 covers 18 residues. In germline, CDR1 is SGHVS, CDR2 FNYEAQ. The V segment lost 3 bases and the J segment 0 bases; nucleotides outside the gene matches: 7. Here the CDR3 reads CASSFASGRTGAKNIQYF. DNA of the CDR3: TGTGCCAGCAGCTTCGCTAGCGGGAGGACCGGAGCCAAAAACATTCAGTACTTC.

The chain recombines TRBV7-7 with TRBJ2-7; D may be TRBD2 (7 bases). CDR1 and CDR2 from the germline V gene are SSHAT and FNYEAQ (reference sequence). This CDR3 has 14 residues. The ends were cut back, 3 bases at V and 4 bases at J, with 13 bases in the middle. CDR3 bases: TGTGCCAGCAGCTTTGCCAGGGGAGGGTACGAGCAGTACTTC. Its protein is CASSFARGGYEQYF. Together with reference TRBV7-7 and TRBJ2-7, the CDR3 gives the full variable domain: GAGVSQSPRYKVTKRGQDVTLRCDPISSHATLYWYQQALGQGPEFLTYFNYEAQPDKSGLPSDRFSAERPEGSISTLTIQRTEQRDSAMYRCASSFARGGYEQYFGPGTRLTVT.

This clonotype occurred many times. The chain uses TRBV15 and TRBJ2-1; D not certain. From germline, CDR1 is LNHNV and CDR2 YYDKDF (reference sequence). This CDR3 spans 12 amino acids. The V gene lost 0 bases and the J gene lost 8 bases, with 5 bases spanning the gap. The CDR3 DNA is TGTGCCACCAGCAGAGATCACCATGAGCAGTTCTTC. It yields the protein CATSRDHHEQFF.

The chain couples TRBV29-1 to TRBJ2-5, with D possibly matching TRBD2 (5 bases). The CDR3 is 18 amino acids. The germline V and J ends were trimmed by 3 bases and 4 bases, with 27 bases remaining between them. Germline V gene sequence: CDR1 SQVTM, CDR2 ANQGSEA. The CDR3 spells CSVDSHWAWLANGETQYF. CDR3 DNA sequence: TGCAGCGTTGACAGCCACTGGGCCTGGCTAGCCAACGGAGAGACCCAGTACTTC.

The rearrangement uses TRBV4-2 and TRBJ2-3; TRBD1 might be the D (6 bases). Germline V gene sequence: CDR1 LGHNA, CDR2 YNFKEQ. With 0 bases removed from V and 5 bases from J, the gap between germline ends came to 18 bases. This CDR3 contains 17 residues. DNA for the CDR3: TGTGCCAGCAGCCAAGATTTGTACAGGGTCTCCGGAGATACGCAGTATTTT. Translated: CASSQDLYRVSGDTQYF.

This clonotype turned up a few times. CDR3 residues: CSGVPRTSGRATYNEQFF. DNA for the CDR3: TGCAGTGGCGTCCCTAGGACTAGCGGGAGGGCCACCTACAATGAGCAGTTCTTC. The chain employs TRBV20-1 and TRBJ2-1, with 15 bases matching TRBD2. The length of the CDR3 is 18 residues. Germline loops: CDR1 DFQATT, CDR2 SNEGSKA (reference sequence). The J segment lost 2 bases and the V segment lost 7 bases, leaving 12 bases of the junction unmatched.

DNA of the CDR3: TGCAGCGTTGAACTGGTCGGGAGGACCATATATTTT. Translating it yields CSVELVGRTIYF. The chain couples TRBV29-1 to TRBJ1-3; D is unresolved. Germline V gives CDR1 SQVTM, CDR2 ANQGSEA. The CDR3 extends over 12 amino acids. V was clipped by 2 bases and J by 10 bases, with 12 bases between them.

V and J are TRBV6-5 and TRBJ2-1; TRBD1 matches 9 bases. The germline gives CDR1 MNHEY, CDR2 SVGAGI. V shed 2 bases, J shed 4 bases, and the junction held 6 bases outside the gene matches. The CDR3 has 16 amino acids. CDR3 sequence reads: CASSYDGTGSYNEQFF. The CDR3 DNA sequence: TGTGCCAGCAGTTACGATGGGACAGGGTCTTACAATGAGCAGTTCTTC.

This clonotype was seen a handful of times. V and J are TRBV5-1 and TRBJ2-3, with a tentative D call TRBD1 (6 bases). Germline assignment: CDR1 SGHRS and CDR2 YFSETQ. The CDR3 is 16 residues long. Deletions cut 0 bases from V and 3 bases from J, with 14 bases between. DNA of the CDR3: TGCGCCAGCAGCTTGGACCGAGGGGGTCAAACAGATACGCAGTATTTT. Encoded protein: CASSLDRGGQTDTQYF.

The rearrangement joins TRBV25-1 to TRBJ2-7; D could derive from TRBD1 or TRBD2 (5 bases each). Trimming stripped 4 bases from V and 5 bases from J, with 15 bases between. Germline assignment: CDR1 MGHDK and CDR2 SYGVNS. The CDR3 runs 14 residues. The CDR3 here is CASSGAGTVNEQYF. In DNA form, the CDR3 reads TGTGCCAGCAGTGGGGCTGGGACCGTTAACGAGCAGTACTTC.

The chain uses TRBV30 and TRBJ2-7; D not certain. The CDR3 length is 11 residues. In germline, CDR1 is GTSNPN, CDR2 SVGIG (reference sequence). V lost 5 bases to trimming and J lost 4 bases, with 9 bases between them. CDR3 sequence (DNA): TGTGCCTGGCTTTCAGCGTACGAGCAGTACTTC. This gives the protein CAWLSAYEQYF.

Only a few counts were recorded for this clonotype. This chain joins TRBV9 and TRBJ2-7; a weak D match, TRBD2 (6 bases). Between the trimmed V and J ends, which lost 2 bases and 11 bases, there was a span of 23 bases. The CDR3 is 15 amino acids. CDR1 is SGDLS, CDR2 YYNGEE, per germline. The CDR3 spells CASSVGQGGLSKEYF. DNA of the CDR3: TGTGCCAGCAGCGTGGGTCAGGGAGGACTATCCAAGGAGTACTTC. Filled out from reference TRBV9 and TRBJ2-7, the complete variable domain reads DSGVTQTPKHLITATGQRVTLRCSPRSGDLSVYWYQQSLDQGLQFLIQYYNGEERAKGNILERFSAQQFPDLHSELNLSSLELGDSALYFCASSVGQGGLSKEYFGPGTRLTVT.

This clonotype was seen a handful of times. The chain has TRBV5-6 and TRBJ2-2; 13 positions match TRBD2. The CDR3 has 17 residues. After removal of 4 bases from V and 6 bases from J, the junction contained 9 bases not matched to a gene. Germline V gene sequence: CDR1 SGHDT, CDR2 YYEEEE. The CDR3 nucleotides are TGTGCCAGCAGCCTAAAACTAGCGGGAGGGCCTCCCGGGGAGCTGTTTTTT. Its translation: CASSLKLAGGPPGELFF.

The chain recombines TRBV20-1 with TRBJ2-1; D unresolved. The CDR3 covers 11 residues. Trimming removed 3 bases at V and 9 bases at J, with 9 bases between. CDR1 and CDR2 (germline): DFQATT, SNEGSKA (reference sequence). CDR3 loop: CSASIRVEQFF. In DNA, the CDR3 is TGCAGTGCTAGTATAAGGGTTGAGCAGTTCTTC.

This clonotype was detected a few times. J is TRBJ2-1 and V is TRBV7-8, with 8 bases fitting TRBD2. The CDR3 is 15 residues long. The V segment lost 9 bases and the J segment 2 bases; nucleotides outside the gene matches: 9. CDR1 and CDR2 (germline): SGHVS, FQNEAQ. CDR3 sequence: CASTPAGATYNEQFF. CDR3 coding DNA: TGTGCCAGTACCCCAGCGGGAGCGACCTACAATGAGCAGTTCTTC.

Concerning this clonotype itself: This could be a read error, since a much larger clone is one nucleotide away. The chain employs TRBV4-1 and TRBJ1-4, with D maybe TRBD1 (6 bases). Germline CDR1 is MGHRA and CDR2 is YSYEKL. The CDR3 is 17 amino acids. The CDR3 loop reads CASSQGKQGQLVNKLIF. The CDR3 region has the DNA TGCGCCAGCAGCCAAGGAAAGCAGGGGCAACTCGTAAATAAACTGATTTTT.

The rearrangement joins TRBV30 to TRBJ1-1; TRBD1 matches 7 bases. The CDR3 consists of 13 residues. The V gene's germline CDR1 is GTSNPN and CDR2 SVGIG (reference sequence). V shed 0 bases and J 4 bases; nucleotides not matched to a gene: 2. The CDR3 nucleotides read TGTGCCTGGAGTGTAGGGGGCCTCACTGAAGCTTTCTTT. This translates into CAWSVGGLTEAFF.

The CDR3 DNA follows: TGTGCCAGCAGCTCCCCCTTCCAGCGGGAGGGTGGGAGGAATGAGCAGTTCTTC. Its translation: CASSSPFQREGGRNEQFF. The V and J genes are TRBV7-9 and TRBJ2-1; 10 positions match TRBD2. With 4 bases clipped from V and 7 bases from J, the junction kept 16 bases outside the gene matches. The length of the CDR3 is 18 residues. Germline V lookup: CDR1 SEHNR, CDR2 FQNEAQ (reference sequence).

The chain couples TRBV10-1 to TRBJ1-1; 8 bases align to TRBD1. The CDR3 contains 16 residues. Trimming cost V 3 bases and J 4 bases; bases outside gene matches: 10. The germline CDR1 and CDR2 sequences are WNHNN and SYGVQD (reference sequence). CDR3 DNA: TGCGCCAGCAGTGACTCCGGGACAGGTCTCGGCACTGAAGCTTTCTTT. The encoded protein is CASSDSGTGLGTEAFF.

This clonotype was counted at least ten times. The chain is built from TRBV7-9 and TRBJ2-7; 12 nucleotides match TRBD2. CDR3 length: 18 residues. CDR1 is SEHNR, CDR2 FQNEAQ, per germline (reference sequence). V lost 5 bases to trimming and J lost 4 bases; unmatched junction nucleotides: 15. The DNA of the CDR3 is TGTGCCAGCAGCGTCCTAGCGGGAGGGCCCCCATGGTTTTACGAGCAGTACTTC. It is translated as CASSVLAGGPPWFYEQYF.